This TCR beta chain was identified in a study of T cells in Graves' hyperthyroidism and ophthalmopathy (dated by TCRdb to about 2019). About the investigation overall: Peripheral blood samples were taken at initial diagnosis, before any treatment was given. After blood sampling, hyperthyroidism patients were treated with methimazole at a starting dose of 30 mg daily, and ophthalmopathy patients were treated with high-dose intravenous methylprednisolone. TCR Vbeta CDR3 sequencing of approximately 140 peripheral blood samples (43 ophthalmopathy, 75 hyperthyroidism and approximately 17 progressor patients) is reported in the paper. To identify distinguishing TCR V-J signatures, a discovery cohort of around 100 patients was used, comprising 43 with Graves' ophthalmopathy and about 59 with stable Graves' hyperthyroidism. Thyroid tissue and blood T-cell repertoires from six or seven Graves' hyperthyroidism patients were also compared in the study. The 95 to 100 discovery patients were randomly divided into training and test sets at a 7:3 ratio. Prospective prediction of ophthalmopathy was tested in an independent validation cohort of 18 to 20 hyperthyroidism patients and around 16 patients who later progressed to ophthalmopathy.

Including the terminal cysteine and phenylalanine, the CDR3 comprises 18 residues. Only the CDR3 region is kept as DNA, spanning 54 bases read in frame from base 1. The germline V gene (reference sequence) provides CDR1 SEHNR and CDR2 FQNEAQ. Deletion took 1 base off V and 4 bases off J, with a span of 20 bases between the germline ends. The TCR beta CDR3 regions were amplified from the RNA transcripts. The TCR CDR3 was subjected to a first round of RT-PCR using the HTBI primer set and the Qiagen OneStep RT-PCR kit. A second multiplex PCR round built the libraries, followed by size selection and purification. Sequencing of the libraries was done on an Illumina HiSeq2000 using paired-end 100 bp reads. The study's own analysis went as follows. SOAPnuke was used to process the raw data, throwing out any read that contained adapters or uncalled bases, had a mean Phred below 15, or lacked an exact constant-primer or identifier match. COPE v1.2.5 was used to merge high-quality paired reads, and clonotypes were defined as unique nucleotide sequences. MiTCR v1.1 was used to align the clonotypes against IMGT TRBV, TRBD and TRBJ reference segments. Only V-J combinations with frequency above 0.0001, covering roughly 99% of repertoires, were analysed. A TCS score was defined as the ratio of F50 (clonal expansion) to E x V (chaos), with BLOSUM62-based TCRdist applied between CDR3 peptides within each V-J. Welch's t-statistics and random forest reduced around 550 V-J features to 13, which were used in a naive Bayes classifier (R e1071). TCRdb itself trimmed the public reads at Q25 with fastp, ran MiXCR and retained productive beta chains. Identical CDR3 protein sequences are pooled into one entry, listed with their most common genes and DNA. TCRdb, not the original authors, processed these V and J calls. The sample table shows approximately 620,000 distinct CDR3 sequences, and approximately 13% are seen once. More than 4.5% of the sample comes from the top ten.

Overall results and qualifications from the work: In validation, progression to ophthalmopathy was predicted by the model with almost 71% sensitivity and 72.22% specificity, a median of roughly six months before onset. Sample size was not statistically predetermined, and blinding of investigators to group allocation was not performed. A 13 V-J signature model separated ophthalmopathy from stable hyperthyroidism, with nearly 90% sensitivity and roughly 82% specificity in cross-validation and 80%/75% in testing. Most expanded thyroid clonotypes (frequency above 0.001) were also detected in blood, suggesting blood repertoires may reflect thyroid immune responses.

This clonotype was detected a few times. Its antigen has not been determined. Per-nucleotide qualities are absent, and no much larger clonotype sits a single base away. Hyperthyroidism patients were newly diagnosed, with disease duration under 2 months, and aged 18 to 65 years. The study excluded patients with uncontrolled infections, other autoimmune diseases, pregnancy or lactation. Diagnoses were established on the basis of clinical symptoms, serum thyroxine and TRAb, thyroid ultrasound, and orbital computed tomography. Blood from progressor patients was drawn when they were first diagnosed with hyperthyroidism, before any ophthalmopathy symptoms appeared. PBMCs were isolated from approximately 10 ml of fresh peripheral blood by Ficoll-Paque density gradient centrifugation. Patients classed as progressors first received a Graves' hyperthyroidism diagnosis and then went on to develop ophthalmopathy during follow-up. Total RNA was extracted with Trizol reagent, and quality was checked on an Agilent 2100 Bioanalyzer.

Sequencing input: blood. The chain is encoded by TRBV7-9 joined to TRBJ2-1; matching of 6 bases hints at TRBD2 as the D gene. The source is a woman under 40 with Graves' hyperthyroidism that later progressed to Graves' ophthalmopathy. The CDR3 corresponds to CASSLDGETSTHYNEQFF. The DNA sequence is as follows: TGTGCCAGCAGCTTAGATGGGGAAACTAGCACACATTACAATGAGCAGTTCTTC. Here the CDR3 is joined to the reference TRBV7-9 and TRBJ2-1 genes, and the full variable domain is: DTGVSQNPRHKITKRGQNVTFRCDPISEHNRLYWYRQTLGQGPEFLTYFQNEAQLEKSRLLSDRFSAERPKGSFSTLEIQRTEQGDSAMYLCASSLDGETSTHYNEQFFGPGTRLTVL.